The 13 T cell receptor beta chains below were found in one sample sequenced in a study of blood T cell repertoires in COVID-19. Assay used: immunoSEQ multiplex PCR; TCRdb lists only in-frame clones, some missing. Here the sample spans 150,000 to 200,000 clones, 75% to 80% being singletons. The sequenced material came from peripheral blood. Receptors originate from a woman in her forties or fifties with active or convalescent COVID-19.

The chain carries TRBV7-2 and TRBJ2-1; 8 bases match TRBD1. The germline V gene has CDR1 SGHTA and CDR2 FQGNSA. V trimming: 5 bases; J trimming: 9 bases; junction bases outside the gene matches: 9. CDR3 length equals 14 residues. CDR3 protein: CASSPRTGRSEQFF. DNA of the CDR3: TGTGCCAGCAGCCCGAGGACAGGGAGGTCTGAGCAGTTCTTC.

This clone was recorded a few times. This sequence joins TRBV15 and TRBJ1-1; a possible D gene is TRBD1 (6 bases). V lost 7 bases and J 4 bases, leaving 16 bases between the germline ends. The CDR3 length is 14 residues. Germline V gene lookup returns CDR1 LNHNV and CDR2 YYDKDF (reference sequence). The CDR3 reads CATKRTTGSTEAFF. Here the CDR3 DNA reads TGTGCCACCAAAAGAACGACAGGAAGCACTGAAGCTTTCTTT.

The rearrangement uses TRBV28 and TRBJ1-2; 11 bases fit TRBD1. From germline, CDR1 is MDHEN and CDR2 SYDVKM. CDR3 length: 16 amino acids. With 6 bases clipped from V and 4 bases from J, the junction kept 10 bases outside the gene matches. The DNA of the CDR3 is TGTGCCAGCAGCCTTCGGGGACAGGGGGTGAGCTATGGCTACACCTTC. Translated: CASSLRGQGVSYGYTF.

CDR3 bases: TGTGCCAGCAGCCGCCGGGACAGTAAGGACGAGCAGTACTTC. Amino acid sequence: CASSRRDSKDEQYF. The J gene is TRBJ2-7, the V gene TRBV3-1 (or the pseudogene TRBV3-2); 7 bases line up with TRBD1. This CDR3 has 14 amino acids. The ends lost 4 bases at V and 5 bases at J; junction bases unmatched: 8. Germline CDR1 and CDR2: LGHDT and YNNKEL (reference sequence).

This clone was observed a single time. CDR3 in DNA: TGTGCCAGCAGCTTTCGGACAGGATCCTACAATGAGCAGTTCTTC. Residues: CASSFRTGSYNEQFF. The V call is TRBV7-2, the J call TRBJ2-1; 7 bases agree with TRBD1. There are 15 residues in the CDR3. V lost 3 bases, J lost 1 base, and 3 bases stayed unmatched. CDR1 and CDR2 from the germline V gene are SGHTA and FQGNSA.

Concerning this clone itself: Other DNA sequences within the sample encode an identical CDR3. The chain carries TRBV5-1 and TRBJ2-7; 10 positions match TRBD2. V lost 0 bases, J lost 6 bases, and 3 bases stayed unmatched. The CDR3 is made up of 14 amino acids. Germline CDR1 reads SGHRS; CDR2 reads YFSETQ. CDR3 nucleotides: TGCGCCAGCAGCTTGGCAGCTAGCGGGGGCGAGCAGTACTTC. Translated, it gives CASSLAASGGEQYF.

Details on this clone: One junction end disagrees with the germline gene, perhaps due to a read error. The CDR3 region is CASSQPQGGPF. Written as DNA, the CDR3 is TGTGCCAGCAGCCAACCCCAAGGGGGTCCCTTC. This chain links TRBV2 with TRBJ1-2; maybe TRBD1 (6 bases). This CDR3 is 11 amino acids long. Per germline, CDR1 SNHLY and CDR2 FYNNEI.

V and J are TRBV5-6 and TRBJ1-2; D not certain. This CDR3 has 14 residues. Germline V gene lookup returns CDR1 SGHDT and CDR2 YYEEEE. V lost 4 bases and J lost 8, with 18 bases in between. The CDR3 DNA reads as TGTGCCAGCAGCCCGGGATCTACCTTGAGCGGCTACACCTTC. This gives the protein CASSPGSTLSGYTF.

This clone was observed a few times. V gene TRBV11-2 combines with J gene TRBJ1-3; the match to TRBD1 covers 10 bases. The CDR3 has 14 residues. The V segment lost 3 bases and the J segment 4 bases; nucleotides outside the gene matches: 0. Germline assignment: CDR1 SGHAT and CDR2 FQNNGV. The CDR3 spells CASSLGQGGNTIYF. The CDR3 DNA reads TGTGCCAGCAGCTTGGGACAGGGGGGAAACACCATATATTTT.

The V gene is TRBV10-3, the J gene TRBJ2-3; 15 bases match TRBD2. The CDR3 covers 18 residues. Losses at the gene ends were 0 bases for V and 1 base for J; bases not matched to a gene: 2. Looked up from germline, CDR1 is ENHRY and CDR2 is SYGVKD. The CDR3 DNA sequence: TGTGCCATCAGTGAGTCTGGACTAGCGGGAGGGGGCACAGATACGCAGTATTTT. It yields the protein CAISESGLAGGGTDTQYF.

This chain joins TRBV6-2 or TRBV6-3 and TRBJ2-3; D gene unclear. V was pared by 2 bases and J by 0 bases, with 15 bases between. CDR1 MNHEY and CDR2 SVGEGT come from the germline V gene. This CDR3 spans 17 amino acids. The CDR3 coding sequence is TGTGCCAGCAGTTACCCCCCGGGTGGCTCTAGCACAGATACGCAGTATTTT. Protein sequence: CASSYPPGGSSTDTQYF.

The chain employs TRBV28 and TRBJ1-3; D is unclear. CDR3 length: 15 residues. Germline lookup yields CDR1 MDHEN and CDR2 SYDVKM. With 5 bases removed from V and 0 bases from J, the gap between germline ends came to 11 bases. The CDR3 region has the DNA TGTGCCAGCAGTCCTCAGGTCCTCTCTGGAAACACCATATATTTT. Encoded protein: CASSPQVLSGNTIYF.

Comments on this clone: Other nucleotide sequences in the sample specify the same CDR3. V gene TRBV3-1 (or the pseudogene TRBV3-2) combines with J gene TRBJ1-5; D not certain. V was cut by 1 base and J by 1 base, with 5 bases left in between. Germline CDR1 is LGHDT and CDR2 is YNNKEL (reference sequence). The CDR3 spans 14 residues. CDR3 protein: CASSQGRSNQPQHF. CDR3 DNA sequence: TGTGCCAGCAGCCAAGGGCGGAGCAATCAGCCCCAGCATTTT.